A selection of T cell receptor beta chains follows, all from one sample in a study of long-term antiretroviral therapy in people with HIV. The repertoire was sequenced with immunoSEQ multiplex PCR; TCRdb's copy has only in-frame clones and lacks some. The sample contains about 35,000 clones, around 74% of which appear only once. This specimen consisted of unsorted PBMCs, obtained 3 years after starting antiretroviral therapy. Receptors originate from a man in his forties or fifties with HIV. Both conserved end residues are part of each CDR3. Each record gives: CDR3 DNA, CDR3 protein, clone size, D gene, J gene, V gene. D genes are given only for firm matches. Clone size is stated in some rows and not others, as once, few, many or a class when expanded.

CDR3 DNA: TGTGCCAGCAGTTACTCCCAGGGACGCCAGCCCCAGCATTTT; CDR3 protein: CASSYSQGRQPQHF; clone size: NA; D gene: NA; J gene: TRBJ1-5; V gene: TRBV6-5
CDR3 DNA: TGCGCCAGCAGCCCGCGCGGGGATGACTATGGCTACACCTTC; CDR3 protein: CASSPRGDDYGYTF; clone size: NA; D gene: NA; J gene: TRBJ1-2; V gene: TRBV5-1
CDR3 DNA: TGCGCCAGCAGCTTGGTCGTAGGGAACACTGAAGCTTTCTTT; CDR3 protein: CASSLVVGNTEAFF; clone size: NA; D gene: NA; J gene: TRBJ1-1; V gene: TRBV5-1
CDR3 DNA: TGTGCCAGAAGCTTGCGAACTGAAGCTTTCTTT; CDR3 protein: CARSLRTEAFF; clone size: NA; D gene: NA; J gene: TRBJ1-1; V gene: TRBV5-3
CDR3 DNA: TGCAGCGCCGCAGTGAGCTCCTACGAGCAGTACTTC; CDR3 protein: CSAAVSSYEQYF; clone size: NA; D gene: NA; J gene: TRBJ2-7; V gene: TRBV29-1
CDR3 DNA: TGCGCCAGCAGCTTGGGACAGGGGGCTTTCGAGCAGTACTTC; CDR3 protein: CASSLGQGAFEQYF; clone size: once; D gene: TRBD1; J gene: TRBJ2-7; V gene: TRBV5-1
CDR3 DNA: TGCGCCAGCAGCTTAGCGGGCTTCCAAGAGACCCAGTACTTC; CDR3 protein: CASSLAGFQETQYF; clone size: NA; D gene: NA; J gene: TRBJ2-5; V gene: TRBV5-1
CDR3 DNA: TGTGCCAGCAGCTTAGAGACAGGCACAGATACGCAGTATTTT; CDR3 protein: CASSLETGTDTQYF; clone size: NA; D gene: NA; J gene: TRBJ2-3; V gene: TRBV7-8
CDR3 DNA: TGTGCCAGCTCCCGCCCGGGCAGGTCCTACAATGAGCAGTTCTTC; CDR3 protein: CASSRPGRSYNEQFF; clone size: NA; D gene: NA; J gene: TRBJ2-1; V gene: TRBV18
CDR3 DNA: TGTGCCAGTAGTATTGGCTCTGGGGCCAACGTCCTGACTTTC; CDR3 protein: CASSIGSGANVLTF; clone size: NA; D gene: NA; J gene: TRBJ2-6; V gene: TRBV19
CDR3 DNA: TGTGCCAGCAGCTGGACAGGGCTCGGTGAGCAGTTCTTC; CDR3 protein: CASSWTGLGEQFF; clone size: NA; D gene: TRBD1; J gene: TRBJ2-1; V gene: TRBV5-6
CDR3 DNA: TGTGCCAGCTCACCACCGAAGGGGAGGGGCTCCTACGAGCAGTACTTC; CDR3 protein: CASSPPKGRGSYEQYF; clone size: NA; D gene: TRBD2; J gene: TRBJ2-7; V gene: TRBV18
CDR3 DNA: TGTGCCAGCAGTTTAATCTCGGGCAGATGGCAGCCCCAGCATTTT; CDR3 protein: CASSLISGRWQPQHF; clone size: few; D gene: NA; J gene: TRBJ1-5; V gene: TRBV27
CDR3 DNA: TGCGCCAGCAGCTTGGTTCAACAGGGAGAGACCCAGTACTTC; CDR3 protein: CASSLVQQGETQYF; clone size: few; D gene: NA; J gene: TRBJ2-5; V gene: TRBV5-1
CDR3 DNA: TGTGCCAGCTCACCAGCCCTGACTCCTTACGAGCAGTACTTC; CDR3 protein: CASSPALTPYEQYF; clone size: NA; D gene: NA; J gene: TRBJ2-7; V gene: TRBV18
CDR3 DNA: TGTGCCAGCAGTGGGACTAGCTCCTACGAGCAGTACTTC; CDR3 protein: CASSGTSSYEQYF; clone size: NA; D gene: TRBD2; J gene: TRBJ2-7; V gene: TRBV28
CDR3 DNA: TGTGCCAGCAGCTTGGGCGTAGCCCCCTCCTACAATGAGCAGTTCTTC; CDR3 protein: CASSLGVAPSYNEQFF; clone size: NA; D gene: NA; J gene: TRBJ2-1; V gene: TRBV7-2
CDR3 DNA: TGTGCCAGCAGCGTAGTCGGGACTAGCTCCTACAATGAGCAGTTCTTC; CDR3 protein: CASSVVGTSSYNEQFF; clone size: once; D gene: TRBD2; J gene: TRBJ2-1; V gene: TRBV9
CDR3 DNA: TGTGCCAGCAGTGAAACCGGGACCGTCGATTACGAGCAGTACTTC; CDR3 protein: CASSETGTVDYEQYF; clone size: NA; D gene: NA; J gene: TRBJ2-7; V gene: TRBV2
CDR3 DNA: TGTGCCAGTAGTATAGGACCGGGGGCTACCGGGGAGCTGTTTTTT; CDR3 protein: CASSIGPGATGELFF; clone size: NA; D gene: NA; J gene: TRBJ2-2; V gene: TRBV19
CDR3 DNA: TGTGCCAGCAGCCGAAGGGATTATGGCTACACCTTC; CDR3 protein: CASSRRDYGYTF; clone size: NA; D gene: NA; J gene: TRBJ1-2; V gene: TRBV25-1
CDR3 DNA: TGTGCCAGCAGCCACGGACAGGGCTATGGCTACACCTTC; CDR3 protein: CASSHGQGYGYTF; clone size: NA; D gene: TRBD1; J gene: TRBJ1-2; V gene: TRBV6-4
CDR3 DNA: TGTGCCAGCAGCTTCGTCGGGCTAGGGGAAGAGACCCAGTACTTC; CDR3 protein: CASSFVGLGEETQYF; clone size: few; D gene: NA; J gene: TRBJ2-5; V gene: TRBV5-4
CDR3 DNA: TGTGCCAGCAGGAACAGGGGTGAGACCCAGTACTTC; CDR3 protein: CASRNRGETQYF; clone size: NA; D gene: TRBD1; J gene: TRBJ2-5; V gene: TRBV28
CDR3 DNA: TGTGCCAGCAGCATAGCGGGAGATTGGGGAGAGACCCAGTACTTC; CDR3 protein: CASSIAGDWGETQYF; clone size: NA; D gene: TRBD2; J gene: TRBJ2-5; V gene: TRBV27
CDR3 DNA: TGTGCCAGCAGCTTACTTTTCTACGAGCAGTACTTC; CDR3 protein: CASSLLFYEQYF; clone size: NA; D gene: NA; J gene: TRBJ2-7; V gene: TRBV7-9
CDR3 DNA: TGCAGCGTTGAAATTTCACCCCCGACCCAGTACTTC; CDR3 protein: CSVEISPPTQYF; clone size: NA; D gene: NA; J gene: TRBJ2-5; V gene: TRBV29-1
CDR3 DNA: TGTGCCAGTAGTAGGGACACTTCCTACGAGCAGTACTTC; CDR3 protein: CASSRDTSYEQYF; clone size: NA; D gene: NA; J gene: TRBJ2-7; V gene: TRBV19
CDR3 DNA: TGTGCCAGCGATGCCGGGACTAGCGCCCAGGATGAGCAGTTCTTC; CDR3 protein: CASDAGTSAQDEQFF; clone size: NA; D gene: TRBD2; J gene: TRBJ2-1; V gene: TRBV28
CDR3 DNA: TGTGCCAGCAGCTTGTTCCCTAGCGGGGGGGCCGGGGATACGCAGTATTTT; CDR3 protein: CASSLFPSGGAGDTQYF; clone size: NA; D gene: TRBD2; J gene: TRBJ2-3; V gene: TRBV5-4